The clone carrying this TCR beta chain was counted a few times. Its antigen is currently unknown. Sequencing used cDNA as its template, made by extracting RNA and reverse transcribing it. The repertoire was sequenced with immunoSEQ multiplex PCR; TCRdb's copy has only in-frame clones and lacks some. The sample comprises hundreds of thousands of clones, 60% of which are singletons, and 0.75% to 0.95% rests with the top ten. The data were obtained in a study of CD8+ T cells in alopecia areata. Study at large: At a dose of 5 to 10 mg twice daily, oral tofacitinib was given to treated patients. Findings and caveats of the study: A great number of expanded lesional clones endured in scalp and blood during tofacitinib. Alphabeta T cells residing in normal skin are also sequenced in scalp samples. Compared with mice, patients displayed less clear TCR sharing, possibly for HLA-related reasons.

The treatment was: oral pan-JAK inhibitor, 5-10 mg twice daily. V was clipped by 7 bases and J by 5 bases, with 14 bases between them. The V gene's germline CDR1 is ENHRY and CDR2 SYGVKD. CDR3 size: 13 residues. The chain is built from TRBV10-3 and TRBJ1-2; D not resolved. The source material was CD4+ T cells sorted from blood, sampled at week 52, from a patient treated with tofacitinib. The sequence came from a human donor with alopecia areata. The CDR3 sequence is CAITQEQTYGYTF. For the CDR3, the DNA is TGTGCCATCACCCAGGAACAGACTTATGGCTACACCTTC.